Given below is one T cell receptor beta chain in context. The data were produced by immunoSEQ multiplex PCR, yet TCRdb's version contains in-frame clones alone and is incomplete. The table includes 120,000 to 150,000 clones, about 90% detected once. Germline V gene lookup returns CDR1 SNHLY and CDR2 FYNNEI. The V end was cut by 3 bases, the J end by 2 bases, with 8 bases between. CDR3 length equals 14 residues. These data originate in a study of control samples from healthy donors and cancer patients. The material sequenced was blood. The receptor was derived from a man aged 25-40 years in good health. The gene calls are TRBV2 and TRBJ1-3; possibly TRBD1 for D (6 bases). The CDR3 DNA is TGTGCCAGCAGTGAGTACAGGGCTGGAAACACCATATATTTT. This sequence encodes CASSEYRAGNTIYF.